One and the same sample provided the 16 T cell receptor beta chains below, sequenced in a study of T-cell reconstitution after alpha-beta-depleted transplantation in children. Preparation of the TCRbeta library used unique molecular identifiers. TCRdb passed the PCR reads through MiXCR, listing each CDR3 protein once. The sample shows approximately 400,000 distinct CDR3 sequences, about 11% of them seen only once. This sample comprised PBMCs from the stem cell graft donor, obtained from the stem cell graft. The source of these receptors is a human donor who donated a stem cell graft to a child with acute myeloid leukemia.

V and J are TRBV6-2 or TRBV6-3 and TRBJ2-7; 7 nucleotides line up with TRBD2. J was trimmed by 3 bases and V by 4 bases; bases with no gene match: 21. Germline V CDR1 and CDR2: MNHEY, SVGEGT. The CDR3 contains 19 residues. CDR3 amino acids: CASSSKAGSTYGPNYEQYF. The DNA of the CDR3 is TGTGCCAGCAGTTCAAAAGCGGGAAGCACTTACGGTCCCAACTACGAGCAGTACTTC.

This clonotype occurred a few times. V usage is TRBV5-1 and J usage is TRBJ2-4; D is ambiguous. The CDR3 loop spans 15 amino acids. Looked up from germline, CDR1 is SGHRS and CDR2 is YFSETQ. V lost 0 bases and J 8 bases, leaving 15 bases between the germline ends. CDR3 sequence reads: CASSLDGSKTDIQYF. DNA for the CDR3: TGCGCCAGCAGCTTGGACGGGTCCAAGACGGACATTCAGTACTTC.

The chain employs TRBV5-1 and TRBJ1-1; a possible D gene is TRBD1 (6 bases). V lost 2 bases and J 5 bases, leaving 16 bases between the germline ends. The CDR3 runs to 15 residues. Germline V gene lookup returns CDR1 SGHRS and CDR2 YFSETQ. The CDR3 nucleotides read TGCGCCAGCAGCTTTGAGCCGGGGGCAAGGACTGAAGCTTTCTTT. As protein: CASSFEPGARTEAFF.

This clonotype occurred a few times. This sequence joins TRBV12-3 or TRBV12-4 and TRBJ2-1; D may be TRBD1 (6 bases). This CDR3 spans 16 amino acids. V lost 3 bases to trimming and J lost 8 bases, with 20 bases between them. CDR3 nucleotide sequence: TGTGCCAGCAGTTTCGGTTGGAACAGGGAAAGGGATGAGCAGTTCTTC. Amino acid sequence: CASSFGWNRERDEQFF.

CDR3 residues: CASMSNYGYTF. In DNA, the CDR3 is TGTGCCAGCATGAGTAACTATGGCTACACCTTC. This chain connects TRBV6-5 to TRBJ1-2; no definite D call. Germline lookup yields CDR1 MNHEY and CDR2 SVGAGI. Trimming left V 7 bases short and J 1 base short, with 4 bases between. The CDR3 spans 11 residues.

The chain combines TRBV5-6 with TRBJ2-1, with D maybe TRBD2 (5 bases). This CDR3 is built from 17 residues. Trimming shortened V by 3 bases and J by 5 bases, and 21 bases separated the two germline ends. CDR1 is SGHDT and CDR2 is YYEEEE in the germline V gene. The DNA for the CDR3 is TGTGCCAGCAGCTCGCGGGCAAGGCAGATAATAGACAATGAGCAGTTCTTC. Its translation is CASSSRARQIIDNEQFF.

The chain recombines TRBV12-3 or TRBV12-4 with TRBJ1-4; D possibly corresponds to TRBD1 (6 bases). This CDR3 contains 18 residues. V lost 3 bases to trimming and J lost 5 bases, with 22 bases between them. Here the CDR3 reads CASSFQIPTGAFNEKLFF. The CDR3 region has the DNA TGTGCCAGCAGTTTCCAAATACCGACAGGCGCATTCAATGAAAAACTGTTTTTT.

This clonotype was picked up a small number of times. V usage is TRBV25-1 and J usage is TRBJ2-7, with 9 bases that match TRBD2. CDR3 length: 15 amino acids. V gave up 4 bases and J gave up 4 bases; unmatched junction bases: 8. CDR1 and CDR2 from the germline V gene are MGHDK and SYGVNS. The CDR3 loop is CASSAAGGPKYEQYF. CDR3 nucleotides: TGTGCCAGCAGTGCCGCGGGAGGGCCTAAATACGAGCAGTACTTC.

This chain uses TRBV5-1 with TRBJ2-5; tentatively, D is TRBD1 (6 bases). Germline V gives CDR1 SGHRS, CDR2 YFSETQ. The V gene lost 0 bases and the J gene lost 3 bases, with 9 bases spanning the gap. The CDR3 has 14 amino acids. The CDR3 DNA follows: TGCGCCAGCAGCTTGGACAGGGCCGAAGAGACCCAGTACTTC. Amino acids: CASSLDRAEETQYF.

The chain couples TRBV28 to TRBJ1-6; D is possibly TRBD1 (5 bases). The CDR3 loop spans 15 amino acids. V was shortened by 4 bases and J by 7 bases, with 14 bases between the two germline ends. The V gene's germline CDR1 is MDHEN and CDR2 SYDVKM. CDR3 sequence: CASSSFGGGNSPLHF. DNA for the CDR3: TGTGCCAGCAGTTCATTCGGGGGGGGGAATTCACCCCTCCACTTT.

There are a few counts of this clonotype. The V and J genes are TRBV5-6 and TRBJ2-5; D call uncertain. V shed 2 bases and J shed 3 bases, with 11 bases lying between them. Germline-derived CDR1 and CDR2 are SGHDT and YYEEEE. The length of the CDR3 is 14 residues. CDR3 in amino acids: CASSFRGGKETQYF. The CDR3, as DNA: TGTGCCAGCAGCTTTCGCGGTGGGAAAGAGACCCAGTACTTC.

The rearrangement uses TRBV12-3 or TRBV12-4 and TRBJ1-4, with 7 bases that match TRBD1. V was clipped by 4 bases and J by 12 bases; unmatched bases: 8. CDR3 size: 13 residues. The chain's CDR3 is CASSSSRQGELFF. As DNA, the CDR3 is TGTGCCAGCAGTTCAAGCCGACAGGGCGAACTGTTTTTT.

This clonotype was detected a few times. The rearrangement links TRBV20-1 to TRBJ1-3; D unclear. Germline V gives CDR1 DFQATT, CDR2 SNEGSKA (reference sequence). This CDR3 is built from 13 residues. V lost 5 bases, J lost 2 bases, and 10 bases lay in between. The CDR3 protein is CSAHDRAGNTIYF. CDR3 sequence (DNA): TGCAGTGCTCACGATAGGGCTGGAAACACCATATATTTT.

V usage is TRBV5-1 and J usage is TRBJ1-1; D ambiguous. The CDR3 contains 13 residues. Germline V gene sequence: CDR1 SGHRS, CDR2 YFSETQ. Between the trimmed V and J ends, which lost 2 bases and 5 bases, there was a span of 10 bases. The CDR3 bases are TGCGCCAGCAGCTTCGAGGGAGGGACTGAAGCTTTCTTT. It yields the protein CASSFEGGTEAFF.

This clonotype was observed a handful of times. The chain uses TRBV29-1 and TRBJ2-1, with D maybe TRBD2 (6 bases). This CDR3 has 14 amino acids. Germline V gene lookup returns CDR1 SQVTM and CDR2 ANQGSEA. Trimming pared 6 bases from V and 2 bases from J, leaving 14 bases between. The CDR3 loop is CSVGLFLPYNEQFF. DNA of the CDR3: TGCAGCGTCGGACTATTCCTTCCCTACAATGAGCAGTTCTTC.

This clonotype was seen more than once but under ten times. The chain has TRBV20-1 and TRBJ1-5; no reliable D call. CDR3 size: 13 residues. Germline CDR1 reads DFQATT; CDR2 reads SNEGSKA (reference sequence). V lost 5 bases, J lost 0 bases, and 8 bases lay in between. The CDR3 region is CSARRDSNQPQHF. The CDR3 bases are TGCAGTGCTCGGAGGGATAGCAATCAGCCCCAGCATTTT.